This record concerns one T cell receptor beta chain sequence. The antigen it recognizes is unknown. This entry comes from a study of cytomegalovirus exposure and HLA in healthy donors listed by TCRdb under 2017. Notes on the research overall: An earlier analysis of around 600 of the donors reported 250 to 300 Gb of sequence data and around 110 million unique TCR beta sequences from about 200 million T cells. All discovery cohort repertoires had been generated on a single sequencing platform. The T cell repertoires of several hundred subjects were profiled by immunosequencing and related to cytomegalovirus serostatus. In a later genetic analysis, genome-wide SNP genotypes for about 55% of the roughly 700 donors were used, and that subset was treated as a discovery cohort. The genetic ancestry cluster associated with self-reported Caucasian donors included 81% of the 300 to 400 genotyped donors. A later analysis re-examined previously published TCR beta repertoires from 500 to 700 donors and added high-resolution HLA genotyping to investigate patterns of TCR occurrence. Besides the first cohort of more than 650 subjects, a separate validation cohort made up of roughly 120 different subjects was used. The study aimed to test whether cataloging public T cell receptors could reveal signatures of past pathogen exposure. In an earlier analysis of 587 of the donors, high-throughput TCR beta sequencing was used to judge whether each TCR beta V gene segment behaved as functional or pseudogenic. Roughly 5 DR-DQ haplotypes were handled as single units for association and clustering, since linkage in the cohort was strong. Among over 350 genotyped donors of the cohort, an average of around 240,000 unique TCR beta nucleotide sequences were sequenced per donor, roughly a sixth of them non-productive. Both class I and class II loci were covered by HLA typing, at four-digit resolution. To predict cytomegalovirus infection status, the study brought together high-throughput TCR immunosequencing, statistical association of individual TCRs with disease status, and machine learning. Roughly 300 gigabases of sequencing data and approximately 91 million unique TCR sequences made up an early release that covered roughly 670 HLA-typed donors. In the later analysis, no new phenotypic data were used to find candidate immune exposures; instead, reliance was placed on TCR beta sequences and their occurrence across donors. Alongside the repertoire data, information on donor age, sex, ethnicity and CMV serostatus was compiled. The number of typed donors differed by locus: 629-630 for A, B, C, DRB1 and DQB1; 500 to 550 for DQA1; roughly 600 for DPA1; and roughly 450 for DPB1.

The cohort was made up of hundreds of healthy bone marrow donors. Cohort members were all nominally healthy when sampled, although unrecorded immune exposures were likely present. The donor tested CMV seronegative and was one of the 352 seronegative cohort members. Each donor provided a peripheral blood sample, and peripheral blood mononuclear cells were used for TCR beta sequencing. The Qiagen DNeasy Blood Extraction Kit was used to extract genomic DNA from the blood cell samples. Libraries were made using the immunoSEQ multiplex PCR assay. A mixture of 60 forward primers for TCR Vbeta segments and 13 reverse primers for TCR Jbeta segments was used in the multiplex PCR. A multiplex PCR assay on genomic DNA amplified the CDR3 region of rearranged TCR beta genes. Amplified TCR beta libraries were sequenced as 87-base-pair reads on the Illumina HiSeq System. From the authors' description of their analysis: In a later analysis, some 80 million unique TCR beta chains were counted across the approximately 620 repertoires, and roughly 11 million of these chains were shared by at least two donors. Raw reads were error-corrected and collapsed into unique sequences with a nearest-neighbor algorithm that merged closely related sequences to remove PCR and sequencing errors. Alignment of CDR3 sequences to IMGT reference sequences was used to assign V, D and J gene segments. For a sequence to be retained, at least a six-nucleotide match to both a V gene segment and a J gene segment was required. Rearrangements were called productive when the CDR3 lacked stop codons and stayed in frame with V and J; all others were non-productive. CDR3 was defined by IMGT convention, running from the second conserved V-encoded cysteine to the conserved J-encoded phenylalanine. The earlier analysis of about 610 of the donors excluded sequences that lacked an unambiguous match to a single V gene segment. An earlier analysis of 587 of the donors called V segments functional above 56.7% productive rearrangements and segregating when the between-donor standard deviation exceeded 5%. A statistical classification framework was developed to diagnose cytomegalovirus status using the catalog of TCR beta chain sequences. In a later analysis, TCR nucleotide sequences were compared against IMGT/GENE-DB human TR gene sequences so that V and J genes could be assigned. In a later analysis, CDR3 sequences and most-parsimonious VDJ recombination scenarios were assigned using the TCRdist pipeline. A later analysis defined each TCR beta chain by its CDR3 amino acid sequence plus V-gene family, and excluded reads lacking a unique V-gene family. A later analysis removed 450 to 600 highly shared, low-generation-probability nucleotide sequences to deal with suspected cross-contamination and a sequencing artifact. In a later analysis, a clonal expansion index was calculated for each public chain from normalized within-repertoire ranks of inferred template counts. A later analysis computed generation probabilities with a VDJ recombination model fitted to out-of-frame rearrangements, and checked the results against IGoR. A later analysis scored TCR-TCR, TCR-HLA and TCR-CMV co-occurrence with hypergeometric tests, applying a repertoire-size bias correction to TCR pairs. False discovery rates were estimated in a later analysis by permuting HLA or CMV assignments 20 times. In a later analysis, co-occurring TCRs were grouped with DBSCAN, and TCRdist sequence similarity was added when clustering was performed within HLA-allele-positive subsets. Repertoires with fewer than 30,000 or more than 120,000 public chains were left out of co-occurrence clustering, as were five repertoires with anomalous nucleotide sharing. As stored in TCRdb, this immuneACCESS dataset retains in-frame rearrangements with V and J assigned. A fraction of the clones does not appear; measured against another copy, unresolved V genes explain less than half of the discrepancy, and the remainder lacks a known reason. D and trimming come from the DNA, and the V and J calls and clone size come from that table. For this sample, the table gives more than 110,000 clones. The ten largest account for about 2.5% of the sample.

Broad study findings and their caveats: While some public TCRs were present in many individuals, most TCR sequences turned up only very rarely across donors. A later analysis found that HLA-associated TCR beta chains were more clonally expanded and had lower generation probabilities than equally common non-associated chains. In a later analysis, the rate of TCR association differed among HLA loci, with DRB1 alleles having the most associated TCRs and HLA-C alleles having the fewest. Assigning TCR associations to individual alleles was difficult when HLA alleles, especially DR and DQ, strongly co-occurred. The study listed 150 to 200 TCR beta chains as associated with cytomegalovirus. An earlier analysis of 587 of the donors showed that most TCR beta V segments appeared in productive rearrangements either about 87% or about 30% of the time, which broadly matched IMGT annotations. A further reported finding was that TCR beta sequences accurately predicted the HLA-A and HLA-B alleles for most subjects in the first cohort. A cluster of highly shared sequence variants was judged likely to be a technical artifact of the sequencing pipeline. CMV serostatus was the only immune exposure information available for the cohort. In this cohort, only TCR beta chains were sequenced, and detectable features were limited by the absence of alpha or paired-chain data. Cytomegalovirus status was reported to be diagnosed by the classifier with high specificity and sensitivity in both the original and validation cohorts. According to a later analysis, most CMV-associated TCR beta chains appeared to be HLA-restricted, and the HLA associations seemed to be driven largely by CMV exposure. Because counts were too low, seventeen rarely observed V segments, including chromosome 9 orphons, were excluded from the earlier analysis of under 650 of the donors. Roughly uniform sequencing depth across donors was assumed in presence/absence analyses, although this assumption may not hold. In a later genetic analysis, a missense DCLRE1C variant was associated with V-gene and J-gene trimming of TCR beta chains, and the association was replicated in an independent cohort. In a later genetic analysis, fewer N-insertions in productive TCRs were reported among donors in an Asian-associated ancestry cluster than the approximately 670-donor mean. In vitro tests confirmed that a few of the cytomegalovirus-associated TCR beta chains recognize cytomegalovirus antigens. In a later analysis, over 15,000 TCR beta sequences were associated with specific HLA alleles at a false discovery rate of 0.05. Because some donors lacked HLA typing at each locus, the association tests relied only on the typed subset. In a later analysis, several top co-occurrence clusters were reported to appear linked to parvovirus B19, influenza, CMV and Epstein-Barr virus. The authors suggested that the approach could potentially be extended to other disease states and immunological phenotypes. Linkage disequilibrium might explain the correlated functional status among segregating V segments, but an unknown experimental factor could not be ruled out.

This TCR came from a man aged 40-50 years in good health and CMV-seronegative. The sequenced sample consisted of PBMCs.

The CDR3 region has the sequence CAIRARDQETQYF. In nucleotides, the sequence is TGTGCCATACGAGCCAGGGATCAAGAGACCCAGTACTTC. The chain is assembled from TRBV10-3 and TRBJ2-5; TRBD1 could be the D gene, as 5 bases match. CDR1 and CDR2 (ENHRY, SYGVKD) derive from the germline V gene. The V end loses 9 bases and the J end loses 2 bases, and a stretch of 13 bases separates them. From the cysteine up to the phenylalanine, the CDR3 has a length of 13 residues. Only the CDR3 part of the read is kept: 39 bases, read in frame from the first base.